This T cell receptor (beta chain) is drawn from a study of cytomegalovirus exposure and HLA in healthy donors. In regard to this clone: Antigen specificity is unknown.

Findings and limits, study-wide: The analysis excluded some indistinguishable V segments, including TRBV6-2 and TRBV6-3. The study recorded about 160 TCR beta chains that were cytomegalovirus-associated.

The CDR3 is 14 residues long. Trimming pared 7 bases from V and 3 bases from J, leaving 15 bases between. CDR1 and CDR2 from the germline V gene are MRHNA and SNTAGT. Use of 60 Vbeta and 13 Jbeta primers characterized the PCR. In the original workflow: Later, 75 million to 100 million unique TCR beta chains were counted in an analysis, and about 10 million of them were shared. The method was immunoSEQ multiplex PCR; TCRdb's version includes in-frame clones alone and lacks a portion of them. The V and J calls and clone size were taken over from that table, and D and trimming were inferred from the DNA. This table has around 180,000 clones, 84% appearing once.

The chain recombines TRBV6-4 with TRBJ1-1; a weak D match, TRBD1 (5 bases). The source is a girl aged 5-17 years in good health and CMV-seropositive. The specimen was PBMCs. The CDR3: CASKCNSGDTEAFF. The DNA of the CDR3 is TGTGCCAGCAAATGTAATTCGGGGGACACTGAAGCTTTCTTT.